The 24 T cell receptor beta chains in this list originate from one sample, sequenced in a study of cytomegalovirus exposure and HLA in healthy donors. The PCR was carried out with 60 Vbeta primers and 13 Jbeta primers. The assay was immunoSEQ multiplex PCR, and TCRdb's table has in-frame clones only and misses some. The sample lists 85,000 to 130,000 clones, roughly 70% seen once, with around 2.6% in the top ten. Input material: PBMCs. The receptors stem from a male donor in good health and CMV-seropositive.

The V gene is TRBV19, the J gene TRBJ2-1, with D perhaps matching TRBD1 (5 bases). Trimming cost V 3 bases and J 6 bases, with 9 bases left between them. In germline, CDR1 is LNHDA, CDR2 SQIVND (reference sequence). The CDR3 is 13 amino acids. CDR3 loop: CASSISGPNEQFF. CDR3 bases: TGTGCCAGTAGTATCTCAGGGCCCAATGAGCAGTTCTTC.

The CDR3 nucleotides are TGTGCCAGCAGCTTATCCGGCTACAATGAGCAGTTCTTC. It translates to CASSLSGYNEQFF. The chain is built from TRBV7-9 and TRBJ2-1, with D uncertain. The CDR3 consists of 13 residues. Germline CDR1 and CDR2: SEHNR and FQNEAQ (reference sequence). The ends were cut back, 2 bases at V and 3 bases at J, with 5 bases in the middle.

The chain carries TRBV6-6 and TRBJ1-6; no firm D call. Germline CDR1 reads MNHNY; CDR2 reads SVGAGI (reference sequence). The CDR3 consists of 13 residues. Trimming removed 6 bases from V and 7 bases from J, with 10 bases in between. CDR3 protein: CASSSSQNSPLHF. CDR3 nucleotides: TGTGCCAGCAGCTCCAGTCAGAATTCACCCCTCCACTTT.

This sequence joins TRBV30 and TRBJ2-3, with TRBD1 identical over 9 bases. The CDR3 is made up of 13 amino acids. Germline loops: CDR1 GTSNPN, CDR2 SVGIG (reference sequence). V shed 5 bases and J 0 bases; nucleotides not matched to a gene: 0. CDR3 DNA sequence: TGTGCCTGGGGGACAGGGAGCACAGATACGCAGTATTTT. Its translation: CAWGTGSTDTQYF. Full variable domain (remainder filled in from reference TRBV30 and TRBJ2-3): SQTIHQWPATLVQPVGSPLSLECTVEGTSNPNLYWYRQAAGRGLQLLFYSVGIGQISSEVPQNLSASRPQDRQFILSSKKLLLSDSGFYLCAWGTGSTDTQYFGPGTRLTVL.

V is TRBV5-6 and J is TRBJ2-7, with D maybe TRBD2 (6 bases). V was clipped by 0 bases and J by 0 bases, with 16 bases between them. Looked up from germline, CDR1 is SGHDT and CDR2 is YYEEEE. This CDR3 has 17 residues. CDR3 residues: CASSLGVFAGSSYEQYF. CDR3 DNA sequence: TGTGCCAGCAGCTTGGGGGTTTTTGCGGGGAGCTCCTACGAGCAGTACTTC. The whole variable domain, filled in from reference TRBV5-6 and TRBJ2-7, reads DAGVTQSPTHLIKTRGQQVTLRCSPKSGHDTVSWYQQALGQGPQFIFQYYEEEERQRGNFPDRFSGHQFPNYSSELNVNALLLGDSALYLCASSLGVFAGSSYEQYFGPGTRLTVT.

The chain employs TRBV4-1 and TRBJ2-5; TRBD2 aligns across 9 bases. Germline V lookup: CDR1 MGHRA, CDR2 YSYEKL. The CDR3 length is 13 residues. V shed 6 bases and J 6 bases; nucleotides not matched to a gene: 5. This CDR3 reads CASSRTSEQTQYF. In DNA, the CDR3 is TGCGCCAGCAGTCGGACTAGCGAACAGACCCAGTACTTC.

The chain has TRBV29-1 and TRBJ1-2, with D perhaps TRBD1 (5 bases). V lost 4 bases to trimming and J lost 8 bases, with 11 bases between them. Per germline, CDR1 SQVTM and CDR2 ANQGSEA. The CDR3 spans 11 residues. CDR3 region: CSVVGVNGYTF. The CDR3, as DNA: TGCAGCGTTGTAGGGGTTAACGGCTACACCTTC.

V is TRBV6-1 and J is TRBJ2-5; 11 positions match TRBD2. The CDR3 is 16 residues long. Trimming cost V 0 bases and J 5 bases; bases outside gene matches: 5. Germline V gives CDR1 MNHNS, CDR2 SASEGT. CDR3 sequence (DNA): TGTGCCAGCAGTGAAGCCGGGACTAGCGGTCGGGAGACCCAGTACTTC. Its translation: CASSEAGTSGRETQYF.

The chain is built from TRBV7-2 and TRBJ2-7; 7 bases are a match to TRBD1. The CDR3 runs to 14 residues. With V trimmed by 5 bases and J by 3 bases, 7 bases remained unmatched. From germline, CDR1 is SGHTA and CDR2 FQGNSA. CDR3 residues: CASSTGTVFYEQYF. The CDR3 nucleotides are TGTGCCAGCAGCACCGGGACAGTCTTCTACGAGCAGTACTTC.

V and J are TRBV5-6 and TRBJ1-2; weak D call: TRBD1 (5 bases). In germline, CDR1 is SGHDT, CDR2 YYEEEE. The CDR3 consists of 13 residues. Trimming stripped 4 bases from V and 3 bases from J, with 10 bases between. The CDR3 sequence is CASSPPGDYGYTF. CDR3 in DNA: TGTGCCAGCAGCCCGCCGGGGGACTATGGCTACACCTTC.

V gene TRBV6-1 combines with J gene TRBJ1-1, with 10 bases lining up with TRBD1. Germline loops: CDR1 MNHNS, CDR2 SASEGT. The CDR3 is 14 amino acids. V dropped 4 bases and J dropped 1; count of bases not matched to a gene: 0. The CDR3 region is CASSGTGGNTEAFF. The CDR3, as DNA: TGTGCCAGCAGTGGGACAGGGGGGAACACTGAAGCTTTCTTT.

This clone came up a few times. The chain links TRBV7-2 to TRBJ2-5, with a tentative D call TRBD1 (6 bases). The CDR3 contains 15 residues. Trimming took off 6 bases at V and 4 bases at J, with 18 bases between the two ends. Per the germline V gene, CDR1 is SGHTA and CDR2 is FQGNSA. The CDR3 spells CASSAPGAGVETQYF. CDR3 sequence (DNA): TGTGCCAGCAGTGCCCCCGGGGCAGGGGTAGAGACCCAGTACTTC. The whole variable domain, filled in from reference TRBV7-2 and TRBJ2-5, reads GAGVSQSPSNKVTEKGKDVELRCDPISGHTALYWYRQSLGQGLEFLIYFQGNSAPDKSGLPSDRFSAERTGGSVSTLTIQRTQQEDSAVYLCASSAPGAGVETQYFGPGTRLLVL.

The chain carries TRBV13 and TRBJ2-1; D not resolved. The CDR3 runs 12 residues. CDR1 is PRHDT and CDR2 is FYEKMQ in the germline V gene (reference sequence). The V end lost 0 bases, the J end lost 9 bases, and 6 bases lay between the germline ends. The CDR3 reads CASSLGTGEQFF. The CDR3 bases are TGTGCCAGCAGCTTAGGCACGGGTGAGCAGTTCTTC.

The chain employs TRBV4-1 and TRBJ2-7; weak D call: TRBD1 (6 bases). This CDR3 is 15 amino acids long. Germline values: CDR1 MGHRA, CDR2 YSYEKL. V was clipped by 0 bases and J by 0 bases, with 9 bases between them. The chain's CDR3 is CASSQENRASYEQYF. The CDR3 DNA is TGCGCCAGCAGCCAAGAGAACAGGGCCTCCTACGAGCAGTACTTC.

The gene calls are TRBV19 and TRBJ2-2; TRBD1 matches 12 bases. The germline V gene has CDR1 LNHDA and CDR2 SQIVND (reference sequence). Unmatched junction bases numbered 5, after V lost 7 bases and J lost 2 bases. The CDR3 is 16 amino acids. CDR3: CASKGDRGRNTGELFF. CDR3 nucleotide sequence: TGTGCCAGTAAAGGGGACAGGGGGCGAAACACCGGGGAGCTGTTTTTT. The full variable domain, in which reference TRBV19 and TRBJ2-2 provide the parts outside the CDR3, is DGGITQSPKYLFRKEGQNVTLSCEQNLNHDAMYWYRQDPGQGLRLIYYSQIVNDFQKGDIAEGYSVSREKKESFPLTVTSAQKNPTAFYLCASKGDRGRNTGELFFGEGSRLTVL.

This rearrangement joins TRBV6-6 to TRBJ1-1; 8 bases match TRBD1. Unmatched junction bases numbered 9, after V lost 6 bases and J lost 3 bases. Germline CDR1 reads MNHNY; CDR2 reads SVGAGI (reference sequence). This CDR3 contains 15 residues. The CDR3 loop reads CASSAVAGGHTEAFF. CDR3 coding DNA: TGTGCCAGCAGCGCGGTGGCAGGGGGCCACACTGAAGCTTTCTTT.

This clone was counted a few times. This CDR3 reads CASSTSGNSDTQYF. For the CDR3, the DNA is TGTGCCAGCAGTACTAGCGGGAACTCAGATACGCAGTATTTT. This chain uses TRBV28 with TRBJ2-3; 10 bases map to TRBD2. Germline V gene lookup returns CDR1 MDHEN and CDR2 SYDVKM. The trim removed 5 bases at V and 4 bases at J, leaving 3 bases unmatched. The CDR3 is 14 residues long.

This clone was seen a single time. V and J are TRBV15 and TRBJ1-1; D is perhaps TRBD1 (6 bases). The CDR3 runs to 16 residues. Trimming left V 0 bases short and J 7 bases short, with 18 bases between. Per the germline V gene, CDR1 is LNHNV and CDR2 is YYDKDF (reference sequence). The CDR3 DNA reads TGTGCCACCAGCAGAGATTGGCTGGGGGGGGGCGGTGAAGCTTTCTTT. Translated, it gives CATSRDWLGGGGEAFF.

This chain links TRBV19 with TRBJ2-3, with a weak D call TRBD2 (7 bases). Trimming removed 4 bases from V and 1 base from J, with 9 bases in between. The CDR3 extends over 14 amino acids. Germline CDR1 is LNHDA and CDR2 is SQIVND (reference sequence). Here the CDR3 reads CASSRRGRTDTQYF. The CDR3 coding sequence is TGTGCCAGTAGTAGGCGGGGGCGCACAGATACGCAGTATTTT.

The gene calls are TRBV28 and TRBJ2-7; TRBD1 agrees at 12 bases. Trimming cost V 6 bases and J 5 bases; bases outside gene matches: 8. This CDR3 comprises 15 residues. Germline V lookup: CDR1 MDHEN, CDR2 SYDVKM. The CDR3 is CASSLSGTGGHEQYF. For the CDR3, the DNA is TGTGCCAGCAGCCTCTCTGGGACAGGGGGCCACGAGCAGTACTTC.

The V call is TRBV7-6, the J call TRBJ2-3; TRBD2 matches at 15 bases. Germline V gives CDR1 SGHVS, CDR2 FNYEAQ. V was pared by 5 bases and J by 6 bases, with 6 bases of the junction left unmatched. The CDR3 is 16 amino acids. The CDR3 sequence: CASSQGLAGGPDTQYF. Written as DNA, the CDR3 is TGTGCCAGCAGCCAGGGACTAGCGGGGGGCCCCGATACGCAGTATTTT.

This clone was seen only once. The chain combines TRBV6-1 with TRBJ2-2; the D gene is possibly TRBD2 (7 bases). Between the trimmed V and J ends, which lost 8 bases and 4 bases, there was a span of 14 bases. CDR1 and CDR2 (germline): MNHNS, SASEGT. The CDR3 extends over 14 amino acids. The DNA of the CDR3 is TGTGCCAGCCCAAAGGCGGGGGCCACCGGGGAGCTGTTTTTT. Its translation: CASPKAGATGELFF.

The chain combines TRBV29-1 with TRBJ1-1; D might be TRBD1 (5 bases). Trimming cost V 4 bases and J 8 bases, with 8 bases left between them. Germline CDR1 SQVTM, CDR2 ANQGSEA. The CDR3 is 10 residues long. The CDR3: CSVAAGEAFF. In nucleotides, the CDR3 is TGCAGCGTTGCGGCAGGGGAAGCTTTCTTT.

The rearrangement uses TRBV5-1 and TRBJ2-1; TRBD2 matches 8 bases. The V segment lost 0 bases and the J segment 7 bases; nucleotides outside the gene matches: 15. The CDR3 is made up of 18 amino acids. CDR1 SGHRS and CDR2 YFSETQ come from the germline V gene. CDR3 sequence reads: CASSLGPSTSGLGNEQFF. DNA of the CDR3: TGCGCCAGCAGCTTGGGACCTTCAACTAGCGGTCTAGGTAATGAGCAGTTCTTC.